The 5 T cell receptor beta chains in this list originate from one sample, sequenced in a study of T cell changes during pregnancy in multiple sclerosis. Only in-frame clones appear in the TCRdb table, and some are missing; sequencing was by immunoSEQ multiplex PCR. The sample lists around 70,000 clones; roughly 94% were seen once. Source: peripheral blood, taken after pregnancy. The receptors shown here come from a female donor with multiple sclerosis, enrolled in a pregnancy study.

This rearrangement joins TRBV4-1 to TRBJ2-7; maybe TRBD1 (6 bases). V lost 4 bases, J lost 3 bases, and 13 bases lay in between. The V gene's germline CDR1 is MGHRA and CDR2 YSYEKL. This CDR3 is 14 amino acids long. The CDR3 is CASSPAGVRYEQYF. The CDR3 DNA reads TGCGCCAGCAGCCCAGCAGGGGTTCGCTACGAGCAGTACTTC.

V is TRBV27 and J is TRBJ2-7, with TRBD2 as a possible D gene (7 bases). Germline V CDR1 and CDR2: MNHEY, SMNVEV (reference sequence). The CDR3 is 16 amino acids. Trimming removed 5 bases at V and 4 bases at J, with 21 bases between. In nucleotides, the CDR3 is TGTGCCAGCAGTCCCTCCGTGGGGGGGCGACTATACGAGCAGTACTTC. It yields the protein CASSPSVGGRLYEQYF.

This clone was seen a few times. V usage is TRBV28 and J usage is TRBJ1-1, with D unclear. V was pared by 3 bases and J by 2 bases, with 4 bases between. The CDR3 runs to 12 residues. Germline V gene data show CDR1 as MDHEN and CDR2 as SYDVKM. The CDR3 loop reads CASSFLNTEAFF. CDR3 sequence (DNA): TGTGCCAGCAGTTTCCTAAACACTGAAGCTTTCTTT.

The rearrangement links TRBV5-4 to TRBJ1-2, with D possibly being TRBD1 (5 bases). The CDR3 consists of 14 residues. Germline-derived CDR1 and CDR2 are SGHNT and YYREEE (reference sequence). The V end lost 0 bases, the J end lost 8 bases, and 14 bases lay between the germline ends. In DNA form, the CDR3 reads TGTGCCAGCAGCTTGGATGGGGCAATGGGAGGCTACACCTTC. Its translation: CASSLDGAMGGYTF.

The rearrangement links TRBV30 to TRBJ2-3; 10 bases agree with TRBD1. V shed 5 bases, J shed 4 bases, and the junction held 6 bases outside the gene matches. Germline CDR1 GTSNPN, CDR2 SVGIG (reference sequence). CDR3 size: 14 residues. The CDR3 bases are TGTGCCTGGTCCGGGACAGGGGACGCAGATACGCAGTATTTT. Amino acid sequence: CAWSGTGDADTQYF.